This T cell receptor beta chain originates from a study of T-cell reconstitution after alpha-beta-depleted transplantation in children. General observations from the study: Several hundred rapidly expanded clones from non-depleted graft cells reportedly supplied alpha-beta T cells about two months post-transplant. Newly generated T cells supplied most T-cell counts and diversity one year post-transplant.

The CDR3 is made up of 16 amino acids. Germline lookup yields CDR1 MNHEY and CDR2 SVGAGI. Trimming took 0 bases from V and 3 from J, leaving 14 bases between them. A TCRbeta library incorporating unique molecular identifiers was prepared. TCRdb re-called the PCR reads with MiXCR, one entry per CDR3 protein. The repertoire includes about 490,000 distinct CDR3 sequences, roughly a tenth of them detected once, and 2% to 2.5% sits in the top ten. This clonotype has more than one count but fewer than ten. Its antigen is unidentified. The TCR originated in a child aged 2 to 10 with inherited bone marrow failure, due to receive a stem cell transplant. The chain joins TRBV6-5 to TRBJ1-2; a possible D gene is TRBD1 (6 bases). This specimen was PBMCs, taken before TCRalphabeta/CD19-depleted stem cell transplant. The CDR3 DNA sequence: TGTGCCAGCAGTTACTCGGGGGCAGGGGACTACTATGGCTACACCTTC. It specifies CASSYSGAGDYYGYTF.